These T cell receptor beta chains were read from a single sample in a study of human T cells and chemical hapten exposure. TCRdb redid the calling of the RACE reads with MiXCR, one entry per CDR3 protein. The sample gives some 96,000 distinct CDR3 sequences, about 9.3% of which show up once; about 2% is in the top ten. The material sequenced was whole blood, taken in connection with sensitization to the hapten diphenylcyclopropenone (DPC). Receptor source: a woman aged 40 to 49 with alopecia areata. Some clones in this sample may be carry-over from other donors' samples. The CDR3 runs from the conserved cysteine through the conserved F or W. D genes are given only for firm matches. The size entry is marked missing in some rows and otherwise reads once, few, many or a size class.

clone size,D gene,J gene,V gene,CDR3 DNA,CDR3 protein
many,NA,TRBJ1-2,TRBV30,TGTGCCTGGAGTGTAGACAACTATGGCTACACCTTC,CAWSVDNYGYTF
many,NA,TRBJ2-7,TRBV28,TGTGCCAGCAGTTTATCGGGGCCCGAGCAGTACTTC,CASSLSGPEQYF
NA,NA,TRBJ2-1,TRBV20-1,TGCAGTGCTAGAGATAGTGGCGGCAGGTCCTACAATGAGCAGTTCTTC,CSARDSGGRSYNEQFF
few,NA,TRBJ2-2,TRBV7-3,TGTGCCAGCAGCCCAGGGGAGGACACCGGGGAGCTGTTTTTT,CASSPGEDTGELFF
NA,NA,TRBJ1-2,TRBV5-1,TGCGCCAGCAGTCGCGGACAGACCACTACCTATGGCTACACCTTC,CASSRGQTTTYGYTF
NA,TRBD2,TRBJ2-1,TRBV7-9,TGTGCCAGCAGCCCACCGGGGCGCGGGAGAGTGGGGAATGAGCAGTTCTTC,CASSPPGRGRVGNEQFF
few,TRBD1,TRBJ2-1,TRBV4-3,TGCGCCAGCAGCCAAGCTTCTTCCGGGACAGGGCCCTACAATGAGCAGTTCTTC,CASSQASSGTGPYNEQFF
NA,NA,TRBJ2-7,TRBV5-1,TGCGCCAGCAATACGGGATTGCCGGAATACGAGCAGTACTTC,CASNTGLPEYEQYF
few,NA,TRBJ1-6,TRBV20-1,TGCAGTGCTAGAGATGGTACAGAAAATTCACCCCTCCACTTT,CSARDGTENSPLHF
NA,TRBD1,TRBJ1-5,TRBV28,TGTGCCACCGCACTAGACAGGGCGACCCAGCATTTT,CATALDRATQHF
many,NA,TRBJ2-7,TRBV5-6,TGTGCCAGCAGCTTAAGGACGGTGAACTACGAGCAGTACTTC,CASSLRTVNYEQYF
many,NA,TRBJ1-6,TRBV10-3,TGTGCCATCAGTGAGTCGCCGAGCTCCTATAATTCACCCCTCCACTTT,CAISESPSSYNSPLHF
few,NA,TRBJ1-1,TRBV11-2,TGTGCCAGCAGCTTAGATGCAGGGGCTCCGGCTTTCTTT,CASSLDAGAPAFF
few,TRBD2,TRBJ2-1,TRBV6-2/TRBV6-3,TGTGCCAGCAGGCGACTAGCGGGAGATGAGCAGTTCTTC,CASRRLAGDEQFF
many,TRBD2,TRBJ2-7,TRBV20-1,TGCAGTGCTAGTCGCGGGGCTAGCGGGAAAAAGAGGTACGAGCAGTACTTC,CSASRGASGKKRYEQYF
NA,TRBD2,TRBJ2-7,TRBV7-2,TGTGCCAGCAGCTTACAAGCGGGAGGCTACGAGCAGTACTTC,CASSLQAGGYEQYF
many,NA,TRBJ1-5,TRBV28,TGTGCCAGCATGGTCAGGGGTTTTTACAATCAGCCCCAGCATTTT,CASMVRGFYNQPQHF
many,TRBD1,TRBJ2-7,TRBV12-3/TRBV12-4,TGTGCCAGCAGCCGAGGACAGGGGGCCCCCCGCGAGCAGTACTTC,CASSRGQGAPREQYF
NA,NA,TRBJ1-1,TRBV7-2,TGTGCCAGCAGCTTAGGGACCTACGGTGAAGCTTTCTTT,CASSLGTYGEAFF
many,NA,TRBJ2-7,TRBV25-1,TGTGCCAGCAGGTCGTACGAGCAGTACTTC,CASRSYEQYF
many,NA,TRBJ1-6,TRBV28,TGTGCCAGCAGAGGGGCCTCCACCCATAATTCACCCCTCCACTTT,CASRGASTHNSPLHF
NA,TRBD2,TRBJ2-1,TRBV24-1,TGTGCCACCAGTGATTCGGGACTAGCGGGTGGAAGCAACAATGAGCAGTTCTTC,CATSDSGLAGGSNNEQFF
few,NA,TRBJ2-3,TRBV2,TGTGCCAGCAGCCAGGCCGCAGATACGCAGTATTTT,CASSQAADTQYF
many,TRBD2,TRBJ2-1,TRBV4-3,TGCGCCAGCAGCCAGAGTCCTAGCGGGAGAGTCCATGAGCAGTTCTTC,CASSQSPSGRVHEQFF
many,NA,TRBJ2-1,TRBV6-2/TRBV6-3,TGTGCCAGCAGTTACTCTCGCCATGAGCAGTTCTTC,CASSYSRHEQFF
many,NA,TRBJ1-6,TRBV20-1,TGCAGTGCTAGGCCACAGAGTTTATCACCCCTCCACTTT,CSARPQSLSPLHF
few,NA,TRBJ2-3,TRBV5-1,TGCGCCAGCAGCTTGGTTGTGAGCACAGATACGCAGTATTTT,CASSLVVSTDTQYF
many,NA,TRBJ2-1,TRBV5-1,TGCGCCAGCAGCTCCATGCCGGGGCACAATGAGCAGTTCTTC,CASSSMPGHNEQFF
NA,TRBD2,TRBJ2-1,TRBV7-8,TGTGCCAACAGCCGCGCTAGCGGGAGTTTATATGAGCAGTTCTTC,CANSRASGSLYEQFF
many,NA,TRBJ1-5,TRBV25-1,TGTGCCAGCCGAGGACAGACAAATCAGCCCCAGCATTTT,CASRGQTNQPQHF
many,NA,TRBJ2-3,TRBV29-1,TGCAGCACAAATGCCGGGGCAGATACGCAGTATTTT,CSTNAGADTQYF
few,TRBD2,TRBJ2-3,TRBV3-1,TGTGCCAGCAGTTACCGGACTAGCGGTAGCACAGATACGCAGTATTTT,CASSYRTSGSTDTQYF
many,TRBD1,TRBJ1-1,TRBV2,TGTGCCACCATTAGAGGGACAGGGGTTACTGAAGCTTTCTTT,CATIRGTGVTEAFF